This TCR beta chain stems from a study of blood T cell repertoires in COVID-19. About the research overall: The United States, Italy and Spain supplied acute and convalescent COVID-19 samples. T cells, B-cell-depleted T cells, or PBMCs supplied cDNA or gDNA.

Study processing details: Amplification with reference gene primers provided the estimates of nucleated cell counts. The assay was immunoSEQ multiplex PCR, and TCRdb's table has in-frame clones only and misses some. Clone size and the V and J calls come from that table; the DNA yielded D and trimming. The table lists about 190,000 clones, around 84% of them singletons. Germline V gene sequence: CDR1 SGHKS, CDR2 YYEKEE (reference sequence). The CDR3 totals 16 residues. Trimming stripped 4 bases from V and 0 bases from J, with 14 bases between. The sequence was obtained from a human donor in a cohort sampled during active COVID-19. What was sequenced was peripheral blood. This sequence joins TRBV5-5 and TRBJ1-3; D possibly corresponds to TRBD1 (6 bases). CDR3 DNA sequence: TGTGCCAGCAGCAGGGGGAGACAAACCTCTGGAAACACCATATATTTT. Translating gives CASSRGRQTSGNTIYF.